The next 11 T cell receptor beta chains were all read from a single sample in a study of control samples from healthy donors and cancer patients (dated by TCRdb to the early 2020s). The library was produced with the immunoSEQ multiplex PCR assay. What TCRdb holds here is the immuneACCESS table cut down to in-frame rearrangements. Part of the clones is not present; checked against another copy, under half of the missing clones reflect an unresolved V gene, and the others are unexplained. The sample includes over 100,000 clones, with around 89% observed a single time. The ten largest clonotypes hold under 20% of the sample. The specimen sequenced was blood. These receptor sequences come from a woman aged 50 to 60 in good health.

The DNA of the CDR3 is TGTGCCAGCAGCTTGTGGGTAGGAGATACGCAGTATTTT. Translation gives CASSLWVGDTQYF. This chain connects TRBV7-3 to TRBJ2-3, with unresolved D. CDR3 size: 13 residues. Germline lookup yields CDR1 SGHTA and CDR2 FQGTGA. The V end lost 3 bases, the J end lost 5 bases, and 9 bases lay between the germline ends.

V and J are TRBV7-9 and TRBJ2-1; D perhaps matches TRBD2 (6 bases). The CDR3 covers 13 residues. CDR1 is SEHNR, CDR2 FQNEAQ, per germline (reference sequence). The ends were cut back, 5 bases at V and 11 bases at J, with 16 bases in the middle. The CDR3 loop is CASSESGTSKQFF. Written as DNA, the CDR3 is TGTGCCAGCAGCGAGTCGGGGACTTCTAAGCAGTTCTTC.

Only one count was recorded for this clone. The J gene is TRBJ2-2, the V gene TRBV2; D is perhaps TRBD1 or TRBD2 (5 bases each). The CDR3 is 17 residues long. In germline, CDR1 is SNHLY, CDR2 FYNNEI. The V gene lost 4 bases and the J gene lost 2 bases, with 17 bases spanning the gap. The CDR3 here is CASSGRGVEVNTGELFF. Here the CDR3 DNA reads TGTGCCAGCAGTGGCAGAGGGGTAGAGGTAAACACCGGGGAGCTGTTTTTT.

V is TRBV30 and J is TRBJ2-2, with TRBD1 matching 8 bases. CDR1 is GTSNPN and CDR2 is SVGIG in the germline V gene (reference sequence). This CDR3 is 15 amino acids long. Trimming at V came to 5 bases and at J to 2 bases, leaving 7 bases not matched to a gene. In DNA form, the CDR3 reads TGTGCCTGGGAAGACAGGGGCCGAAACACCGGGGAGCTGTTTTTT. This encodes CAWEDRGRNTGELFF.

This clone was seen only once. The chain has TRBV5-1 and TRBJ1-5; possible D gene TRBD1, 5 bases. CDR1 and CDR2 (germline): SGHRS, YFSETQ. The CDR3 totals 18 residues. With 0 bases removed from V and 2 bases from J, the gap between germline ends came to 18 bases. CDR3 bases: TGCGCCAGCAGCTTGGTGCCAGGGTCCGGTGGGGGCAATCAGCCCCAGCATTTT. Residues: CASSLVPGSGGGNQPQHF.

This clone was found once. The chain recombines TRBV13 with TRBJ2-7; the match to TRBD1 covers 10 bases. This CDR3 region has 15 residues. The V gene end was trimmed by 6 bases and the J gene end by 1 base; junction bases not matched to a gene: 6. Germline CDR1 is PRHDT and CDR2 is FYEKMQ (reference sequence). CDR3 protein: CASRTGTGASYEQYV. The CDR3 DNA is TGTGCCAGCAGAACCGGGACAGGGGCATCCTACGAGCAGTACGTC.

The chain links TRBV6-5 to TRBJ2-5, with TRBD2 matching over 10 bases. V shed 4 bases, J shed 2 bases, and the junction held 1 base outside the gene matches. Germline CDR1 reads MNHEY; CDR2 reads SVGAGI. The CDR3 runs 14 residues. The CDR3 DNA is TGTGCCAGCAGTTTAGCGGGGGGACAAGAGACCCAGTACTTC. This translates into CASSLAGGQETQYF.

The chain employs TRBV30 and TRBJ1-5; 8 bases are a match to TRBD1. Germline values: CDR1 GTSNPN, CDR2 SVGIG (reference sequence). The V segment lost 0 bases and the J segment 8 bases; nucleotides outside the gene matches: 6. This CDR3 has 14 residues. DNA for the CDR3: TGTGCCTGGAGTGTAAGTCAGGGGGCAAAGCCCCAGCATTTT. It specifies CAWSVSQGAKPQHF.

In its sample, this clone is medium-sized. This rearrangement joins TRBV7-9 to TRBJ2-7, with 7 bases matching TRBD1. The CDR3 loop spans 15 amino acids. Looked up from germline, CDR1 is SEHNR and CDR2 is FQNEAQ (reference sequence). After removal of 7 bases from V and 4 bases from J, the junction contained 13 bases not matched to a gene. The CDR3 nucleotides are TGTGCCAGCACCGTCAAGGGACAGAGGATATACGAGCAGTACTTC. This sequence encodes CASTVKGQRIYEQYF.

The chain couples TRBV19 to TRBJ1-1; D call uncertain. V dropped 6 bases and J dropped 1 base, with 12 bases sitting between them. The CDR3 is 14 amino acids. Germline values: CDR1 LNHDA, CDR2 SQIVND (reference sequence). The chain's CDR3 is CASSYRTSNTEAFF. The DNA of the CDR3 is TGTGCCAGTAGCTACCGCACCTCGAACACTGAAGCTTTCTTT.

CDR3 DNA sequence: TGTGCCAGCAGCGTTGTTCCGGCCCCTAGCTCCTACAATGAGCAGTTCTTC. Translation: CASSVVPAPSSYNEQFF. The chain carries TRBV9 and TRBJ2-1; D ambiguous. Trimming left V 2 bases short and J 0 bases short, with 15 bases between. CDR1 SGDLS and CDR2 YYNGEE come from the germline V gene. There are 17 residues in the CDR3.